This T cell receptor (beta chain) came from a study of blood T cell repertoires in COVID-19. Study at large: In each case, the material was cDNA or gDNA derived from T cells, B-cell-depleted T cells, or PBMCs.

This CDR3 region has 17 residues. Assay used: immunoSEQ multiplex PCR; TCRdb lists only in-frame clones, some missing. This table has fewer than 90,000 clones, 80% to 90% appearing once. The sequenced sample was peripheral blood. This chain joins TRBV21-1 and TRBJ2-1; TRBD1 reflects the table's D call only, with no check against the DNA. TRBV21-1 is a recognized pseudogene. This sequence originates from a woman aged 80 or older with active COVID-19. The CDR3 here is CASSKEFKGLADGEQFF. The CDR3 DNA is TGTGCCAGCAGCAAAGAATTTAAGGGGCTGGCCGACGGTGAGCAGTTCTTC.